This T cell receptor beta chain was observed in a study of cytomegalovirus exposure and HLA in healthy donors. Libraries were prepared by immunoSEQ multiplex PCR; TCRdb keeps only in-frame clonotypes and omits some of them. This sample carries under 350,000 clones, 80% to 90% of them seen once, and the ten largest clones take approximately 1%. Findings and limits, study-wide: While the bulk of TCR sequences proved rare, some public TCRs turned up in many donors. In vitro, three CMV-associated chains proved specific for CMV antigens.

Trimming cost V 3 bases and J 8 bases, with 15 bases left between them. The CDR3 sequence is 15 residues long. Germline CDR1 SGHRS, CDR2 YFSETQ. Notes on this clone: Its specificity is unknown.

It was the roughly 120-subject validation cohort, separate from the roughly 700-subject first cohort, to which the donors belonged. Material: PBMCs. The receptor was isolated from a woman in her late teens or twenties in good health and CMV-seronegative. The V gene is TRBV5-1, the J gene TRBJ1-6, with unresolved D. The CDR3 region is CASSSATMRYSPLHF. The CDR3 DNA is TGCGCCAGCAGCTCCGCAACGATGAGGTATTCACCCCTCCACTTT.